These 5 T cell receptor beta chains were sequenced from one sample in a study of response to subunit inactivated influenza vaccine. TCRdb recomputed calls from the RT-PCR reads with MiXCR, one row per CDR3 protein. Of roughly 520,000 distinct CDR3 sequences listed, 25% were seen once; the top ten hold under 2.5%. The input for sequencing was CD4+ T cells sorted from PBMCs, taken less than 6 days after vaccination. These receptors came from a middle-aged man who received an inactivated influenza vaccine.

The chain combines TRBV4-1 with TRBJ2-3, with D perhaps TRBD1 or TRBD2 (5 bases each). The CDR3 runs 15 residues. CDR1 is MGHRA, CDR2 YSYEKL, per germline. The V end was cut by 1 base, the J end by 1 base, with 9 bases between. CDR3 residues: CASSQAGHGTDTQYF. The CDR3 nucleotides are TGCGCCAGCAGCCAAGCGGGGCACGGCACAGATACGCAGTATTTT.

This clonotype was detected only a few times. The rearrangement links TRBV29-1 to TRBJ2-7, with D perhaps TRBD1 (5 bases). Germline V gene sequence: CDR1 SQVTM, CDR2 ANQGSEA. V was cut by 2 bases and J by 2 bases, with 7 bases left in between. The CDR3 totals 12 residues. The CDR3 DNA reads as TGCAGCGTTGAAAAGGGGCCCTACGAGCAGTACTTC. Its translation: CSVEKGPYEQYF.

This sequence joins TRBV12-3 or TRBV12-4 and TRBJ1-6; a weak D match, TRBD1 (5 bases). The CDR3 contains 15 residues. Trimming took off 5 bases at V and 7 bases at J, with 15 bases between the two ends. The CDR3 DNA follows: TGTGCCAGCAGTCTGGAGGGACTGGGCAATTCACCCCTCCACTTT. Encoded protein: CASSLEGLGNSPLHF.

This chain links TRBV20-1 with TRBJ2-7, with TRBD2 as a possible D gene (6 bases). The V and J ends lost 3 bases and 6 bases respectively, with 12 bases between them. From germline, CDR1 is DFQATT and CDR2 SNEGSKA (reference sequence). CDR3 length: 12 amino acids. CDR3 region: CSARGDSGEQYF. The CDR3 DNA reads TGCAGTGCTAGGGGGGATAGCGGCGAGCAGTACTTC.

The table lists this clonotype with a few counts. The rearrangement uses TRBV12-3 or TRBV12-4 and TRBJ2-3; 15 nucleotides match TRBD2. V lost 4 bases and J lost 0; bases outside the gene matches: 8. The CDR3 runs to 19 residues. CDR3 sequence: CASSSGTSGGLGSTDTQYF. The CDR3 DNA sequence: TGTGCCAGCAGTTCCGGGACTAGCGGGGGGCTTGGGAGCACAGATACGCAGTATTTT.